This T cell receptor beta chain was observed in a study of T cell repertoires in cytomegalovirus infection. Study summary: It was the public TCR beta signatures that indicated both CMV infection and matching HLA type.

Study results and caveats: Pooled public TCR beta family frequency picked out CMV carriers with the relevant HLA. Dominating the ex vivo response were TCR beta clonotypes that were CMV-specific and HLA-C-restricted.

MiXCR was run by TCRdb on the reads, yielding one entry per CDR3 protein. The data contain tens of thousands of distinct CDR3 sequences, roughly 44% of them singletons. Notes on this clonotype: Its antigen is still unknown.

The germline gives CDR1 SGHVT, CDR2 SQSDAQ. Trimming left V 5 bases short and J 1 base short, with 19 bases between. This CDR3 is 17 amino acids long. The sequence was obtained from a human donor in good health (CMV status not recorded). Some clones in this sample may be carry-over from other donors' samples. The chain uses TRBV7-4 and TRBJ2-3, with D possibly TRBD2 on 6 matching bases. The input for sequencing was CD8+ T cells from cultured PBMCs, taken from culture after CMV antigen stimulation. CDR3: CASSGKIRASGTDTQYF. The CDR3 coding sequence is TGTGCCAGCAGCGGCAAAATTAGGGCTAGCGGCACAGATACGCAGTATTTT.